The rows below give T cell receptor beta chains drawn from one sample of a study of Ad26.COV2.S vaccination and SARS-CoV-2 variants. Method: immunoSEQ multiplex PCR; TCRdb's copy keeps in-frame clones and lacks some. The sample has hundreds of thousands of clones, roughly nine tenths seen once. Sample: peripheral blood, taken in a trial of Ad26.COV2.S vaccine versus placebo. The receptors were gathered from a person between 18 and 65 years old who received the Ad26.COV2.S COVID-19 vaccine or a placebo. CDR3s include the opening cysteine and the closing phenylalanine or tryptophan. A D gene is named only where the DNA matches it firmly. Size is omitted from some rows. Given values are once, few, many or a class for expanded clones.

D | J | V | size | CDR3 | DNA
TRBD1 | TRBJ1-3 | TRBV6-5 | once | CASILDRGPGNTIYF | TGTGCCAGCATATTGGACAGGGGGCCTGGAAACACCATATATTTT
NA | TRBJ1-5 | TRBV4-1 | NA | CASSPGPLQQPQHF | TGCGCCAGCAGCCCCGGGCCGTTACAACAGCCCCAGCATTTT
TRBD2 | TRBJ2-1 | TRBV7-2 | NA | CASSLGTSVLGLEQFF | TGTGCCAGCAGCTTAGGGACTAGCGTCTTGGGACTTGAGCAGTTCTTC
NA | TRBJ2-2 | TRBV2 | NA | CASSAPDSGELFF | TGTGCCAGCAGTGCCCCGGACTCCGGGGAGCTGTTTTTT
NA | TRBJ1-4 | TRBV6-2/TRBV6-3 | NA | CASSYSRVDEKLFF | TGTGCCAGCAGTTACAGCAGGGTTGATGAAAAACTGTTTTTT
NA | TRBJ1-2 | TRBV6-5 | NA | CASSYSFDKPYGYTF | TGTGCCAGCAGTTACTCGTTCGACAAGCCTTATGGCTACACCTTC
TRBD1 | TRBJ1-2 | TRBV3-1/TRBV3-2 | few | CASSLQGAYGYTF | TGTGCCAGCAGCTTACAGGGGGCATATGGCTACACCTTC
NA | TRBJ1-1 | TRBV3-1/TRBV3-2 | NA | CASSPDLNTEAFF | TGTGCCAGCAGCCCTGACCTAAACACTGAAGCTTTCTTT
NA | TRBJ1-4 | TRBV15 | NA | CATSREGHSNEKLFF | TGTGCCACCAGCCGAGAGGGACACTCTAATGAAAAACTGTTTTTT
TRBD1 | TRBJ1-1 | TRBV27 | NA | CASSSRGQNTEAFF | TGTGCCAGCAGTTCTAGGGGGCAGAACACTGAAGCTTTCTTT
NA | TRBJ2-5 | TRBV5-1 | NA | CASTLDNSANTQYF | TGCGCCAGCACGTTGGATAACAGTGCGAATACCCAGTACTTC
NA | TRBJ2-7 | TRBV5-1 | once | CASRLDSVSYEQYF | TGCGCCAGCAGACTCGACAGCGTCTCCTACGAGCAGTACTTC
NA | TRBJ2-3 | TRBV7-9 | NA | CASSLSTGLADTQYF | TGTGCCAGCAGCTTAAGTACAGGTCTGGCAGATACGCAGTATTTT
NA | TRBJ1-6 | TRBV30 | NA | CAWSLGRNSPLHF | TGTGCCTGGAGTCTAGGCAGGAATTCACCCCTCCACTTT
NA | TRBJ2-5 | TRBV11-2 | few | CASSLDQETQYF | TGTGCCAGCAGCTTAGACCAAGAGACCCAGTACTTC
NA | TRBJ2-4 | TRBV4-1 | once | CASSQTGESRSGNIQYF | TGCGCCAGCAGCCAAACGGGGGAATCAAGGTCCGGGAACATTCAGTACTTC
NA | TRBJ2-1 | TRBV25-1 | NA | CASSIISGLDYNEQFF | TGTGCCAGCAGTATCATCAGCGGCCTTGACTACAATGAGCAGTTCTTC
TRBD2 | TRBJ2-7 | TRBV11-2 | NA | CASSLGRGLAGVKQYF | TGTGCCAGCAGCTTAGGGAGGGGACTAGCGGGAGTGAAGCAGTACTTC
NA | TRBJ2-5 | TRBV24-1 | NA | CATSESGQPRETQYF | TGTGCCACCAGTGAAAGCGGACAGCCCAGGGAGACCCAGTACTTC
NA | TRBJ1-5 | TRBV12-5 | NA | CASGCPVSPDNQPQHF | TGTGCTAGTGGTTGTCCGGTCTCCCCGGACAATCAGCCCCAGCATTTT
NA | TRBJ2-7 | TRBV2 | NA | CASSEGIYEQYF | TGTGCCAGCAGTGAAGGAATCTACGAGCAGTACTTC
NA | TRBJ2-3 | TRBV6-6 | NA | CASSPPGTAVNTQYF | TGTGCCAGCAGTCCCCCCGGGACTGCCGTCAATACGCAGTATTTT
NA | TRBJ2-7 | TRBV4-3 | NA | CASSQEVGSAAYEQYF | TGCGCCAGCAGCCAAGAGGTGGGGTCAGCAGCCTACGAGCAGTACTTC
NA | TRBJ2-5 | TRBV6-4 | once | CASTKRDQETQYF | TGTGCCAGCACAAAGCGGGACCAAGAGACCCAGTACTTC
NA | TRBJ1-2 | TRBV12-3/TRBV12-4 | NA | CASSTTPLGGYTF | TGTGCCAGCAGCACAACTCCTTTGGGCGGCTACACCTTC
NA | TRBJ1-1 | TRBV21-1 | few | CASSPKTENTEAFF | TGTGCCAGCAGCCCCAAGACAGAGAACACTGAAGCTTTCTTT
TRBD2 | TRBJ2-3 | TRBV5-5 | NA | CASSFPSGLRDTQYF | TGTGCCAGCAGCTTTCCTAGCGGGCTCCGGGATACGCAGTATTTT
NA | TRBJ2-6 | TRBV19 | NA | CASSATGANVLTF | TGTGCCAGTAGTGCCACTGGGGCCAACGTCCTGACTTTC
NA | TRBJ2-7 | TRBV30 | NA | CAWSPGGDEQYF | TGTGCCTGGAGCCCCGGGGGAGACGAGCAGTACTTC
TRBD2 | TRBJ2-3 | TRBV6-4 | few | CASSEGPRLAGAPDTQYF | TGTGCCAGCAGTGAGGGGCCACGACTAGCGGGGGCCCCAGATACGCAGTATTTT
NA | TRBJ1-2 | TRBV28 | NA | CASMGGYGYTF | TGTGCCTCCATGGGGGGGTATGGCTACACCTTC
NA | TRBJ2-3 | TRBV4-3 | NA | CAARLGGTDTQYF | TGCGCCGCACGTCTAGGGGGCACAGATACGCAGTATTTT
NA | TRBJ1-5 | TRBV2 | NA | CASGLGNSNQPQHF | TGTGCCAGCGGACTGGGTAATAGCAATCAGCCCCAGCATTTT
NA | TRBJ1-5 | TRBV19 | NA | CASSPPPRQAPPRPQHF | TGTGCCAGTAGTCCCCCCCCCAGACAGGCGCCGCCACGGCCCCAGCATTTT
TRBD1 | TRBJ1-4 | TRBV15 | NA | CATSRGQGEEKLFF | TGTGCCACCAGCAGGGGACAGGGGGAGGAAAAACTGTTTTTT
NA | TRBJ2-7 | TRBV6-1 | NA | CASSVTGPWGTYEQYF | TGTGCCAGCAGTGTAACAGGGCCCTGGGGGACCTACGAGCAGTACTTC
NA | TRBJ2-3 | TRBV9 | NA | CASSAALGGRDTQYF | TGTGCCAGCAGCGCCGCGCTAGGTGGTAGGGATACGCAGTATTTT
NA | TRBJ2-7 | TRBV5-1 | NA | CASSLAGVGTYEQYF | TGCGCCAGCAGCTTGGCCGGGGTAGGGACCTACGAGCAGTACTTC
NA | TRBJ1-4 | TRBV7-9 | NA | CASSERPTNEKLFF | TGTGCCAGCAGCGAACGTCCCACTAATGAAAAACTGTTTTTT
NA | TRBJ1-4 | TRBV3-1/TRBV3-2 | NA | CASSQIEKLFF | TGTGCCAGCAGCCAAATTGAAAAACTGTTTTTT
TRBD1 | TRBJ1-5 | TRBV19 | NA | CASNRGPNQPQHF | TGTGCCAGTAACAGGGGGCCCAATCAGCCCCAGCATTTT
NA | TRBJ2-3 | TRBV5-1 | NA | CASSFAGSSTDTQYF | TGCGCCAGCAGCTTCGCCGGGTCTAGCACAGATACGCAGTATTTT
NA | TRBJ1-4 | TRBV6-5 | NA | CASRLGPRNEKLFF | TGTGCCAGCAGACTCGGACCCAGGAATGAAAAACTGTTTTTT
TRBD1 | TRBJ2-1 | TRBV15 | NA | CATSRDLGRGNAFF | TGTGCCACCAGCAGAGATCTAGGCAGGGGGAATGCGTTCTTC
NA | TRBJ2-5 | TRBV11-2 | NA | CASTQETQYF | TGTGCCAGCACCCAAGAGACCCAGTACTTC
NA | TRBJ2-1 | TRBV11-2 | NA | CASSPTWGGQNNEQFF | TGTGCCAGCAGCCCAACTTGGGGGGGCCAAAACAATGAGCAGTTCTTC
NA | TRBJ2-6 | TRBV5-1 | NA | CASSLGSLTGTNVLTF | TGCGCCAGCAGCTTGGGTTCCCTCACTGGGACCAACGTCCTGACTTTC
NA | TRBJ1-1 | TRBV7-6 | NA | CASSLGGRTEAFF | TGTGCCAGCAGCTTAGGGGGACGCACTGAAGCTTTCTTT
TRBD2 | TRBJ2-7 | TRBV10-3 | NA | CAISESRTSDYEQYF | TGTGCCATCAGTGAGTCTAGGACTAGCGACTACGAGCAGTACTTC
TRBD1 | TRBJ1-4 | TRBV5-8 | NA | CASSLTGWNEKLFF | TGTGCCAGCAGTTTGACAGGGTGGAATGAAAAACTGTTTTTT
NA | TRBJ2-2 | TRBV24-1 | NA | CATSDLSFRELFF | TGTGCCACCAGTGATTTGAGCTTTCGGGAGCTGTTTTTT